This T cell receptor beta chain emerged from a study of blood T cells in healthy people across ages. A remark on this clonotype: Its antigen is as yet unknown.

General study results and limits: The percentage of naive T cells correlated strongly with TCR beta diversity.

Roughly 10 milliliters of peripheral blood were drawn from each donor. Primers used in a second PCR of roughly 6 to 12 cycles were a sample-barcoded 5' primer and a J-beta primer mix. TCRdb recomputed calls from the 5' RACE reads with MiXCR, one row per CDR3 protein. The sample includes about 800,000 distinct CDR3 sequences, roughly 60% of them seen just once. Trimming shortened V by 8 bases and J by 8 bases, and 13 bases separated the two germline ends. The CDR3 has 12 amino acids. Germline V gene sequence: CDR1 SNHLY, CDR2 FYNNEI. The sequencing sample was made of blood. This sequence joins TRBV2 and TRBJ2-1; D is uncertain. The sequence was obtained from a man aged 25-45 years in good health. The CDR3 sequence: CASENSMDEQFF. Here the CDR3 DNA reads TGTGCCAGCGAGAATAGCATGGATGAGCAGTTCTTC. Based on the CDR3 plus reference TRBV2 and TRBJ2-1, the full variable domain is EPEVTQTPSHQVTQMGQEVILRCVPISNHLYFYWYRQILGQKVEFLVSFYNNEISEKSEIFDDQFSVERPDGSNFTLKIRSTKLEDSAMYFCASENSMDEQFFGPGTRLTVL.